A single sample is the source of the 27 T cell receptor beta chains below, sequenced in a study of T cells in localized non-small cell lung cancer. Clones were read by immunoSEQ multiplex PCR, and TCRdb kept only the in-frame ones, dropping some. The top ten hold approximately 3.9% of the sample, which has 9,800 or so clones, less than 45% seen once. The sequenced sample was lymph node tissue, obtained before any cancer treatment. The source of these receptors is a woman aged 40-70 years with stage I lung adenocarcinoma.

CDR3 coding DNA: TGCGCCAGCAGCGAAACGGGGGTTTCCTACAATGAGCAGTTCTTC. Protein sequence: CASSETGVSYNEQFF. V gene TRBV5-1 combines with J gene TRBJ2-1, with a weak D call TRBD2 (6 bases). Trimming cost V 4 bases and J 1 base, with 12 bases left between them. Germline values: CDR1 SGHRS, CDR2 YFSETQ. There are 15 residues in the CDR3.

As for this clone: The junction differs from germline at one of its ends, possibly a read error. The chain couples TRBV10-3 to TRBJ1-2; 9 bases match TRBD1. Germline assignment: CDR1 ENHRY and CDR2 SYGVKD. This CDR3 is 15 amino acids long. CDR3 sequence (DNA): TGTGCCAGCAGTGAGGGGACAGGGTGGGACTATGGCTACACCTTC. As protein: CASSEGTGWDYGYTF.

V gene TRBV10-3 combines with J gene TRBJ1-1, with a possible D match to TRBD1 (6 bases). This CDR3 spans 14 amino acids. Germline V lookup: CDR1 ENHRY, CDR2 SYGVKD. The V end lost 10 bases, the J end lost 3 bases, and 18 bases lay between the germline ends. CDR3 sequence reads: CASRGDIHHTEAFF. In DNA, the CDR3 is TGTGCCAGTAGGGGGGACATTCACCACACTGAAGCTTTCTTT.

This clone was picked up a small number of times. Compared with germline, one end of the junction differs, possibly owing to a read error. This chain uses TRBV6-8 with TRBJ2-7, with D tentatively TRBD2 (6 bases). Per germline, CDR1 MNHGY and CDR2 SAAAGT. CDR3 length equals 15 residues. The CDR3 sequence: CASSYLLGGPGEQYF. The CDR3 coding sequence is TGTGCCAGCAGTTACTTACTAGGTGGTCCGGGGGAGCAGTATTTC.

This clone was seen only a few times. The J gene is TRBJ1-6, the V gene TRBV6-8; D remains ambiguous. Germline V gene lookup returns CDR1 MNHGY and CDR2 SAAAGT. The CDR3 loop spans 16 amino acids. V was clipped by 4 bases and J by 0 bases, with 10 bases between them. The CDR3 DNA follows: TGTGCCAGCAGTTGGCAGAATCCCTCCTATAATTCACCCCTCCACTTT. Translated, it gives CASSWQNPSYNSPLHF.

This rearrangement joins TRBV18 to TRBJ1-2; perhaps TRBD1 as D (5 bases). This CDR3 is 13 amino acids long. The germline gives CDR1 KGHSH, CDR2 LQKENI. Trimming removed 3 bases from V and 7 bases from J, with 12 bases in between. CDR3 sequence: CASSPQGDLGYTF. For the CDR3, the DNA is TGTGCCAGCTCACCGCAGGGAGACCTTGGCTACACCTTC. The variable domain in full, with the rest retrieved from reference TRBV18 and TRBJ1-2, is NAGVMQNPRHLVRRRGQEARLRCSPMKGHSHVYWYRQLPEEGLKFMVYLQKENIIDESGMPKERFSAEFPKEGPSILRIQQVVRGDSAAYFCASSPQGDLGYTFGSGTRLTVV.

This clone appeared a few times. The V and J genes are TRBV6-8 and TRBJ1-1; no clear D gene. This CDR3 has 14 residues. Trimming cost V 5 bases and J 1 base, with 11 bases left between them. CDR1 is MNHGY and CDR2 is SAAAGT in the germline V gene. CDR3 DNA sequence: TGTGCCAGCAGTCCAAATATATGGAACACTGAAGCTTTCTTT. This sequence encodes CASSPNIWNTEAFF.

The gene calls are TRBV29-1 and TRBJ2-1; D is possibly TRBD1 or TRBD2 (5 bases each). In germline, CDR1 is SQVTM, CDR2 ANQGSEA. CDR3 length equals 13 residues. Deletions cut 2 bases from V and 6 bases from J, with 11 bases between. CDR3 in amino acids: CSVETGAGNEQFF. The CDR3 DNA follows: TGCAGCGTTGAAACCGGGGCAGGCAATGAGCAGTTCTTC.

This chain joins TRBV28 and TRBJ1-3; tentatively, D is TRBD1 (5 bases). Trimming removed 5 bases from V and 2 bases from J, with 10 bases in between. This CDR3 comprises 14 residues. The germline V gene encodes CDR1 MDHEN and CDR2 SYDVKM. CDR3 bases: TGTGCCAGCAGTCAGGGTTTCGCTGGAAACACCATATATTTT. Translated, it gives CASSQGFAGNTIYF. The full variable domain, rest sourced from reference TRBV28 and TRBJ1-3, is DVKVTQSSRYLVKRTGEKVFLECVQDMDHENMFWYRQDPGLGLRLIYFSYDVKMKEKGDIPEGYSVSREKKERFSLILESASTNQTSMYLCASSQGFAGNTIYFGEGSWLTVV.

This clone was found a few times. The rearrangement joins TRBV30 to TRBJ2-7, with D unclear. The CDR3 has 12 residues. The V gene lost 0 bases and the J gene lost 7 bases, with 10 bases spanning the gap. The germline CDR1 and CDR2 sequences are GTSNPN and SVGIG (reference sequence). CDR3 in DNA: TGTGCCTGGAGTGTAGGGCCGGCAGAGCAGTACTTC. Encoded protein: CAWSVGPAEQYF.

This chain uses TRBV19 with TRBJ2-4, with 7 bases identical to TRBD1. Germline-derived CDR1 and CDR2 are LNHDA and SQIVND (reference sequence). Unmatched junction bases numbered 3, after V lost 4 bases and J lost 0 bases. CDR3 size: 15 residues. CDR3 in amino acids: CASSNRGVAKNIQYF. CDR3 in DNA: TGTGCCAGTAGTAACAGGGGCGTAGCCAAAAACATTCAGTACTTC.

The genes are TRBV25-1 and TRBJ1-1, with D possibly matching TRBD1 (5 bases). The CDR3 totals 16 residues. Germline lookup yields CDR1 MGHDK and CDR2 SYGVNS. Trimming took off 6 bases at V and 6 bases at J, with 23 bases between the two ends. CDR3: CASREEGTLGGAEAFF. CDR3 bases: TGTGCCAGCAGAGAAGAAGGCACCCTGGGGGGAGCTGAAGCTTTCTTT. Full variable domain (outside the CDR3, taken from reference TRBV25-1 and TRBJ1-1): EADIYQTPRYLVIGTGKKITLECSQTMGHDKMYWYQQDPGMELHLIHYSYGVNSTEKGDLSSESTVSRIRTEHFPLTLESARPSHTSQYLCASREEGTLGGAEAFFGQGTRLTVV.

This clone was seen more than once but under ten times. The chain carries TRBV9 and TRBJ1-3; D not certain. From germline, CDR1 is SGDLS and CDR2 YYNGEE. The V gene lost 1 base and the J gene lost 4 bases, with 9 bases spanning the gap. CDR3 length: 14 residues. The CDR3 bases are TGTGCCAGCAGCGTACCAGGAGCGGGAAACACCATATATTTT. Amino acid sequence: CASSVPGAGNTIYF.

This sequence joins TRBV14 and TRBJ1-1, with a weak D call TRBD1 (5 bases). Trimming removed 0 bases at V and 10 bases at J, with 12 bases between. The CDR3 spans 13 residues. Germline V gene lookup returns CDR1 SGHDN and CDR2 FVKESK. Here the CDR3 reads CASSQDKGWGAFF. For the CDR3, the DNA is TGTGCCAGCAGCCAAGATAAGGGGTGGGGAGCTTTCTTT.

This clone was seen only once. The chain's CDR3 is CASSPQQGGKLFF. The CDR3 region has the DNA TGTGCCAGTAGTCCCCAACAGGGGGGAAAACTGTTTTTT. The V call is TRBV19, the J call TRBJ1-4; 8 bases align to TRBD1. CDR3 length: 13 residues. Germline V lookup: CDR1 LNHDA, CDR2 SQIVND (reference sequence). V shed 5 bases, J shed 10 bases, and the junction held 6 bases outside the gene matches.

V and J are TRBV6-8 and TRBJ2-3, with D hard to call. This CDR3 region has 14 residues. V shed 0 bases and J shed 0 bases, with 4 bases lying between them. Germline CDR1 and CDR2: MNHGY and SAAAGT. CDR3 DNA: TGTGCCAGCAGTTACTCGGGGAGCACAGATACGCAGTATTTT. This sequence encodes CASSYSGSTDTQYF.

This rearrangement joins TRBV29-1 to TRBJ1-2, with TRBD1 as a possible D gene (5 bases). Germline CDR1 is SQVTM and CDR2 is ANQGSEA. V gave up 3 bases and J gave up 0 bases, with 11 bases separating them. The CDR3 length is 14 residues. Here the CDR3 DNA reads TGCAGCGTTGATAAAGCGGGGGCTAACTATGGCTACACCTTC. Its translation is CSVDKAGANYGYTF.

The chain is built from TRBV19 and TRBJ1-1, with 11 bases matching TRBD1. The germline V gene has CDR1 LNHDA and CDR2 SQIVND (reference sequence). V shed 7 bases and J 11 bases; nucleotides not matched to a gene: 9. The CDR3 spans 13 residues. CDR3 protein: CASTPDRGLGAFF. In nucleotides, the CDR3 is TGTGCCAGTACCCCGGACAGGGGGCTGGGGGCTTTCTTT.

This clone was counted a few times. The rearrangement links TRBV29-1 to TRBJ2-5, with D tentatively TRBD1 (5 bases). The CDR3 length is 12 residues. V lost 4 bases and J 2 bases, leaving 8 bases between the germline ends. In germline, CDR1 is SQVTM, CDR2 ANQGSEA. The CDR3 sequence is CSVGRGQETQYF. The CDR3 coding sequence is TGCAGCGTTGGAAGGGGTCAAGAGACCCAGTACTTC.

CDR3 in amino acids: CSVRDRGYDNEQFF. Here the CDR3 DNA reads TGCAGCGTTCGGGACAGGGGTTACGACAATGAGCAGTTCTTC. The rearrangement uses TRBV29-1 and TRBJ2-1, with TRBD1 matching over 10 bases. This CDR3 has 14 residues. V was clipped by 5 bases and J by 5 bases; unmatched bases: 6. The V gene's germline CDR1 is SQVTM and CDR2 ANQGSEA.

In this sample, this clone is medium-sized (0.01 to 0.1%). The rearrangement links TRBV6-8 to TRBJ1-1, with 8 bases matching TRBD1. The trim removed 7 bases at V and 4 bases at J, leaving 8 bases unmatched. Germline CDR1 and CDR2: MNHGY and SAAAGT. This CDR3 contains 14 residues. Written as DNA, the CDR3 is TGTGCCAGCAATAAGGGACAGGTGGTCACTGAAGCTTTCTTT. This sequence encodes CASNKGQVVTEAFF.

The CDR3 sequence: CASRSGQASSYNEQFF. CDR3 nucleotides: TGTGCCAGTAGGTCCGGACAGGCGAGCTCCTACAATGAGCAGTTCTTC. The chain links TRBV19 to TRBJ2-1; 7 bases align to TRBD1. Unmatched junction bases numbered 8, after V lost 6 bases and J lost 0 bases. The CDR3 covers 16 residues. CDR1 and CDR2 (germline): LNHDA, SQIVND (reference sequence).

This sequence joins TRBV10-2 and TRBJ2-1, with 9 bases lining up with TRBD2. Per the germline V gene, CDR1 is WSHSY and CDR2 is SAAADI. This CDR3 contains 14 residues. Trimming cost V 7 bases and J 10 bases; bases outside gene matches: 11. The CDR3: CASKTSGLRREQFF. CDR3 DNA: TGCGCCAGCAAGACTAGCGGACTCCGGAGAGAGCAGTTCTTC.

This chain joins TRBV9 and TRBJ2-1, with D possibly matching TRBD1 (5 bases). Trimming stripped 0 bases from V and 5 bases from J, with 12 bases between. Germline assignment: CDR1 SGDLS and CDR2 YYNGEE. The CDR3 loop spans 15 amino acids. The CDR3 protein is CASSVAGSGNNEQFF. CDR3 nucleotide sequence: TGTGCCAGCAGCGTAGCCGGCTCAGGGAACAATGAGCAGTTCTTC.

The gene calls are TRBV19 and TRBJ1-3; weak D call: TRBD1 (6 bases). This CDR3 has 15 residues. With 10 bases removed from V and 0 bases from J, the gap between germline ends came to 16 bases. Germline V gene lookup returns CDR1 LNHDA and CDR2 SQIVND (reference sequence). CDR3 in DNA: TGTGCCAACAAGGGGGGCTGCCACTCTGGAAACACCATATATTTT. Translating gives CANKGGCHSGNTIYF.

The rearrangement links TRBV6-8 to TRBJ1-4; no reliable D call. CDR1 is MNHGY, CDR2 SAAAGT, per germline. The CDR3 loop spans 13 amino acids. The V and J ends lost 6 bases and 4 bases respectively, with 9 bases between them. CDR3 in DNA: TGTGCCAGCAGGGTCGGTGATAATGAAAAACTGTTTTTT. This gives the protein CASRVGDNEKLFF.

J is TRBJ1-2 and V is TRBV2; 9 bases fit TRBD1. Germline assignment: CDR1 SNHLY and CDR2 FYNNEI. There are 15 residues in the CDR3. With 3 bases clipped from V and 4 bases from J, the junction kept 6 bases outside the gene matches. CDR3 sequence reads: CASSEGQGGAYGYTF. Here the CDR3 DNA reads TGTGCCAGCAGTGAGGGACAGGGTGGTGCCTATGGCTACACCTTC.